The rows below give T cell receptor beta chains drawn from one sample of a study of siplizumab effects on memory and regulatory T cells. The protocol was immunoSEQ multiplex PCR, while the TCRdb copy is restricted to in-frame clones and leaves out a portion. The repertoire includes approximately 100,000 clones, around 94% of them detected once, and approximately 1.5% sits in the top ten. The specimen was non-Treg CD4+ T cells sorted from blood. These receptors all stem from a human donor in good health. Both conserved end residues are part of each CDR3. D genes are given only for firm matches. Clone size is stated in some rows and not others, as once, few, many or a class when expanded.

CDR3aa: CASSGSGSAGDTQYF
CDR3nt: TGTGCCAGCAGCGGTAGCGGGAGTGCGGGGGATACGCAGTATTTT
d_gene: TRBD2
v_gene: TRBV9
abundance: -
j_gene: TRBJ2-3

CDR3aa: CASSPPGTGHPYEQYF
CDR3nt: TGTGCCAGCAGTCCTCCCGGGACAGGACACCCCTACGAGCAGTACTTC
d_gene: TRBD1
v_gene: TRBV28
abundance: -
j_gene: TRBJ2-7

CDR3aa: CSVGGRAGVLTDTQYF
CDR3nt: TGCAGCGTCGGTGGGAGGGCGGGAGTTTTAACAGATACGCAGTATTTT
d_gene: TRBD2
v_gene: TRBV29-1
abundance: -
j_gene: TRBJ2-3

CDR3aa: CASQQGYSGNTIYF
CDR3nt: TGTGCCAGTCAACAGGGATATTCTGGAAACACCATATATTTT
d_gene: -
v_gene: TRBV28
abundance: -
j_gene: TRBJ1-3

CDR3aa: CASTYSTGDNSPLHF
CDR3nt: TGCGCCAGCACCTACTCGACAGGGGATAATTCACCCCTCCACTTT
d_gene: TRBD1
v_gene: TRBV5-1
abundance: -
j_gene: TRBJ1-6

CDR3aa: CASRMTSGSPREQYF
CDR3nt: TGCGCCAGCAGGATGACTAGCGGGAGCCCTAGGGAGCAGTACTTC
d_gene: TRBD2
v_gene: TRBV5-1
abundance: -
j_gene: TRBJ2-7

CDR3aa: CASSLGTLSSYEQYF
CDR3nt: TGTGCCAGCAGCTTGGGGACCCTTAGCTCCTACGAGCAGTACTTC
d_gene: -
v_gene: TRBV5-6
abundance: -
j_gene: TRBJ2-7

CDR3aa: CASSSTKETQYF
CDR3nt: TGTGCCAGTAGTTCCACGAAAGAGACCCAGTACTTC
d_gene: -
v_gene: TRBV19
abundance: -
j_gene: TRBJ2-5

CDR3aa: CASGTANTEAFF
CDR3nt: TGTGCCAGCGGGACAGCCAACACTGAAGCTTTCTTT
d_gene: TRBD1
v_gene: TRBV7-9
abundance: once
j_gene: TRBJ1-1

CDR3aa: CASSFLLTEELFF
CDR3nt: TGTGCCAGCAGTTTTCTTCTCACAGAGGAGCTGTTTTTT
d_gene: -
v_gene: TRBV28
abundance: -
j_gene: TRBJ2-2

CDR3aa: CASSWNYGYTF
CDR3nt: TGTGCCAGCAGCTGGAACTATGGCTACACCTTC
d_gene: -
v_gene: TRBV28
abundance: -
j_gene: TRBJ1-2

CDR3aa: CASSLEYRGSGNTIYF
CDR3nt: TGTGCCAGCAGCTTAGAGTACCGGGGCTCTGGAAACACCATATATTTT
d_gene: -
v_gene: TRBV7-6
abundance: -
j_gene: TRBJ1-3

CDR3aa: CASSPSGTGQTDTQYF
CDR3nt: TGTGCCAGCAGTCCCTCCGGGACAGGGCAAACAGATACGCAGTATTTT
d_gene: TRBD1
v_gene: TRBV6-6
abundance: -
j_gene: TRBJ2-3

CDR3aa: CASSLDLAVGEQYF
CDR3nt: TGTGCCAGCAGCTTGGACCTAGCGGTGGGAGAGCAGTACTTC
d_gene: TRBD2
v_gene: TRBV5-5
abundance: -
j_gene: TRBJ2-7

CDR3aa: CASSEALQVGGLETQYF
CDR3nt: TGTGCCAGCAGTGAAGCCCTTCAGGTGGGAGGGCTAGAGACCCAGTACTTC
d_gene: TRBD2
v_gene: TRBV6-1
abundance: -
j_gene: TRBJ2-5

CDR3aa: CASSGQGSSEQYF
CDR3nt: TGTGCCAGCAGCGGACAGGGGTCTAGCGAGCAGTACTTC
d_gene: TRBD1
v_gene: TRBV9
abundance: -
j_gene: TRBJ2-7

CDR3aa: CASSQAPNTEAFF
CDR3nt: TGTGCCAGCTCACAGGCCCCGAACACTGAAGCTTTCTTT
d_gene: -
v_gene: TRBV18
abundance: once
j_gene: TRBJ1-1

CDR3aa: CASSPLVGGLTNEQFF
CDR3nt: TGTGCCAGCAGCCCCCTCGTTGGGGGTTTGACTAATGAGCAGTTCTTC
d_gene: -
v_gene: TRBV7-8
abundance: -
j_gene: TRBJ2-1

CDR3aa: CASSLQTGGSYNEQFF
CDR3nt: TGCGCCAGCAGCTTGCAAACAGGGGGCTCCTACAATGAGCAGTTCTTC
d_gene: TRBD1
v_gene: TRBV5-1
abundance: -
j_gene: TRBJ2-1

CDR3aa: CSVHPPTGRNTEAFF
CDR3nt: TGCAGCGTCCATCCCCCGACAGGGAGGAACACTGAAGCTTTCTTT
d_gene: TRBD1
v_gene: TRBV29-1
abundance: -
j_gene: TRBJ1-1

CDR3aa: CASSFPGGIAKNIQYF
CDR3nt: TGTGCCAGCAGTTTCCCTGGGGGGATAGCCAAAAACATTCAGTACTTC
d_gene: -
v_gene: TRBV28
abundance: once
j_gene: TRBJ2-4

CDR3aa: CASRKQGDSNQPQHF
CDR3nt: TGTGCCAGCAGGAAACAGGGTGATAGCAATCAGCCCCAGCATTTT
d_gene: -
v_gene: TRBV2
abundance: once
j_gene: TRBJ1-5

CDR3aa: CASSKRTSENIQYF
CDR3nt: TGCGCCAGCAGCAAGAGGACATCCGAAAACATTCAGTACTTC
d_gene: -
v_gene: TRBV5-1
abundance: once
j_gene: TRBJ2-4

CDR3aa: CASSQDGDSDQPQHF
CDR3nt: TGTGCCAGCAGCCAAGATGGTGACAGTGATCAGCCCCAGCATTTT
d_gene: -
v_gene: TRBV5-4
abundance: -
j_gene: TRBJ1-5

CDR3aa: CASKKSRDKGIGQYF
CDR3nt: TGTGCCAGCAAAAAATCTCGGGACAAAGGGATAGGGCAGTACTTC
d_gene: -
v_gene: TRBV2
abundance: -
j_gene: TRBJ2-7

CDR3aa: CASSLGLEVQGTQYF
CDR3nt: TGCGCCAGCAGCTTGGGTCTAGAAGTTCAGGGTACGCAGTATTTT
d_gene: -
v_gene: TRBV5-1
abundance: -
j_gene: TRBJ2-3

CDR3aa: CASSLIAGPDEQFF
CDR3nt: TGTGCCAGCAGCTTAATTGCTGGGCCCGATGAGCAGTTCTTC
d_gene: -
v_gene: TRBV7-3
abundance: -
j_gene: TRBJ2-1

CDR3aa: CASSERRYNEQFF
CDR3nt: TGTGCCAGCTCTGAGCGGCGCTACAATGAGCAGTTCTTC
d_gene: -
v_gene: TRBV13
abundance: -
j_gene: TRBJ2-1

CDR3aa: CASSRRQGSTEAFF
CDR3nt: TGCGCCAGCAGCCGTAGACAGGGAAGCACTGAAGCTTTCTTT
d_gene: TRBD1
v_gene: TRBV4-1
abundance: -
j_gene: TRBJ1-1

CDR3aa: CATSRDLRISYEQYF
CDR3nt: TGTGCCACCAGCAGAGATCTAAGGATCTCCTACGAGCAGTACTTC
d_gene: -
v_gene: TRBV15
abundance: -
j_gene: TRBJ2-7

CDR3aa: CASSKTKINTIGTDTQYF
CDR3nt: TGTGCCAGTAGTAAAACCAAAATTAATACTATTGGCACAGATACGCAGTATTTT
d_gene: -
v_gene: TRBV19
abundance: once
j_gene: TRBJ2-3

CDR3aa: CAFGSETQYF
CDR3nt: TGTGCCTTCGGGTCGGAGACCCAGTACTTC
d_gene: -
v_gene: TRBV30
abundance: -
j_gene: TRBJ2-5

CDR3aa: CASRPQVTAGNTIYF
CDR3nt: TGTGCCAGCAGACCACAGGTCACTGCTGGAAACACCATATATTTT
d_gene: -
v_gene: TRBV7-2
abundance: -
j_gene: TRBJ1-3

CDR3aa: CAWGQGVNTEAFF
CDR3nt: TGTGCCTGGGGACAGGGTGTGAACACTGAAGCTTTCTTT
d_gene: TRBD1
v_gene: TRBV30
abundance: -
j_gene: TRBJ1-1

CDR3aa: CAWSDHTRTGELFF
CDR3nt: TGTGCCTGGAGCGATCATACTAGGACCGGGGAGCTGTTTTTT
d_gene: -
v_gene: TRBV30
abundance: -
j_gene: TRBJ2-2

CDR3aa: CASSNPIAGQETQYF
CDR3nt: TGTGCCAGCAGCAATCCCATCGCAGGCCAAGAGACCCAGTACTTC
d_gene: -
v_gene: TRBV7-3
abundance: -
j_gene: TRBJ2-5

CDR3aa: CASSLGSQGRPSYEQYF
CDR3nt: TGTGCCAGCAGCTTAGGTTCGCAGGGACGACCCTCCTACGAGCAGTACTTC
d_gene: -
v_gene: TRBV7-2
abundance: -
j_gene: TRBJ2-7

CDR3aa: CASSPRTGSNEQFF
CDR3nt: TGTGCCAGCAGCCCCCGGACAGGTAGCAATGAGCAGTTCTTC
d_gene: TRBD1
v_gene: TRBV7-2
abundance: -
j_gene: TRBJ2-1

CDR3aa: CATSLVLAGEGYEQYF
CDR3nt: TGTGCCACCAGCCTTGTACTAGCGGGAGAAGGTTACGAGCAGTACTTC
d_gene: TRBD2
v_gene: TRBV15
abundance: -
j_gene: TRBJ2-7

CDR3aa: CASSLIVGELVNEQFF
CDR3nt: TGCGCCAGCAGCTTGATCGTGGGAGAGTTAGTGAATGAGCAGTTCTTC
d_gene: -
v_gene: TRBV5-1
abundance: -
j_gene: TRBJ2-1

CDR3aa: CASSLEGLAGGELFF
CDR3nt: TGCGCCAGCAGCTTGGAGGGACTAGCGGGCGGGGAGCTGTTTTTT
d_gene: TRBD2
v_gene: TRBV5-1
abundance: -
j_gene: TRBJ2-2

CDR3aa: CASSSILGRNTEAFF
CDR3nt: TGCGCCAGCAGCTCGATCCTGGGGAGGAATACTGAAGCTTTCTTT
d_gene: -
v_gene: TRBV5-1
abundance: -
j_gene: TRBJ1-1

CDR3aa: CASSHGRWVTDTQYF
CDR3nt: TGCGCCAGCAGCCACGGACGCTGGGTCACAGATACGCAGTATTTT
d_gene: -
v_gene: TRBV5-1
abundance: once
j_gene: TRBJ2-3

CDR3aa: CASSSGPSGNTIYF
CDR3nt: TGTGCCAGCAGTTCAGGGCCCTCTGGAAACACCATATATTTT
d_gene: -
v_gene: TRBV27
abundance: -
j_gene: TRBJ1-3